These 17 T cell receptor beta chains share one sample of origin, sequenced in a study of blood T cell repertoires in COVID-19. Profiling relied on immunoSEQ multiplex PCR, and the TCRdb table lists in-frame clones only, not all of them. The sample includes about 70,000 clones, more than 75% of them seen just once. The sample was peripheral blood. All receptors come from a woman older than 75 with active or convalescent COVID-19.

The chain carries TRBV19 and TRBJ1-1, with 7 positions matching TRBD1. Germline values: CDR1 LNHDA, CDR2 SQIVND (reference sequence). V trimming: 3 bases; J trimming: 2 bases; junction bases outside the gene matches: 6. CDR3 length: 15 residues. The CDR3 bases are TGTGCCAGTAGTATCGGGCAGGGGGGCAACACTGAAGCTTTCTTT. As protein: CASSIGQGGNTEAFF.

This sequence joins TRBV7-2 and TRBJ1-1; D remains unclear. There are 15 residues in the CDR3. V was cut by 4 bases and J by 4 bases, with 16 bases left in between. Germline V gene data show CDR1 as SGHTA and CDR2 as FQGNSA. CDR3 sequence (DNA): TGTGCCAGCAGCTCAATGGGCCCCCCGAGCACTGAAGCTTTCTTT. Translating it yields CASSSMGPPSTEAFF.

J is TRBJ2-7 and V is TRBV5-6; perhaps TRBD2 as D (5 bases). This CDR3 contains 15 residues. Germline CDR1 reads SGHDT; CDR2 reads YYEEEE. V was shortened by 5 bases and J by 3 bases, with 18 bases between the two germline ends. CDR3 sequence reads: CASSPEAGEIYEQYF. In DNA form, the CDR3 reads TGTGCCAGCAGTCCAGAAGCCGGGGAGATCTACGAGCAGTACTTC.

The chain uses TRBV5-4 and TRBJ1-1; TRBD1 matches 7 bases. V shed 2 bases, J shed 5 bases, and the junction held 9 bases outside the gene matches. The CDR3 contains 15 residues. The germline CDR1 and CDR2 sequences are SGHNT and YYREEE (reference sequence). The CDR3: CASSLRQGRGTEAFF. CDR3 in DNA: TGTGCCAGCAGCTTACGACAGGGAAGAGGGACTGAAGCTTTCTTT. Together with reference TRBV5-4 and TRBJ1-1, the CDR3 gives the full variable domain: ETGVTQSPTHLIKTRGQQVTLRCSSQSGHNTVSWYQQALGQGPQFIFQYYREEENGRGNFPPRFSGLQFPNYSSELNVNALELDDSALYLCASSLRQGRGTEAFFGQGTRLTVV.

The chain recombines TRBV5-1 with TRBJ1-4, with a possible D match to TRBD1 (6 bases). Germline V CDR1 and CDR2: SGHRS, YFSETQ. V gave up 6 bases and J gave up 5 bases, with 17 bases separating them. The CDR3 covers 15 residues. CDR3 nucleotides: TGCGCCAGCATGAGGGGGGGGACACCGAATGAAAAACTGTTTTTT. Amino acids: CASMRGGTPNEKLFF.

The chain couples TRBV6-1 to TRBJ2-7; tentatively, D is TRBD2 (6 bases). The CDR3 runs to 13 residues. The V gene's germline CDR1 is MNHNS and CDR2 SASEGT. V lost 2 bases and J lost 6, with 11 bases in between. The CDR3 here is CASSEQGGGEQYF. The CDR3 bases are TGTGCCAGCAGTGAACAGGGAGGAGGCGAGCAGTACTTC.

The chain links TRBV5-5 to TRBJ1-3; D not resolved. V was shortened by 4 bases and J by 4 bases, with 12 bases between the two germline ends. Germline CDR1 is SGHKS and CDR2 is YYEKEE (reference sequence). This CDR3 contains 14 residues. The CDR3 protein is CASSSGMRGNTIYF. The CDR3 nucleotides are TGTGCCAGCAGCAGCGGTATGCGGGGAAACACCATATATTTT.

This clone turned up a few times. This sequence joins TRBV9 and TRBJ2-6, with D tentatively TRBD1 (6 bases). Germline lookup yields CDR1 SGDLS and CDR2 YYNGEE. Trimming shortened V by 0 bases and J by 0 bases, and 16 bases separated the two germline ends. This CDR3 is built from 19 residues. CDR3 residues: CASSVDPGQSSSGANVLTF. CDR3 nucleotide sequence: TGTGCCAGCAGCGTAGATCCCGGACAGTCCTCCTCTGGGGCCAACGTCCTGACTTTC.

This sequence joins TRBV7-8 and TRBJ2-7; D not resolved. There are 13 residues in the CDR3. Per the germline V gene, CDR1 is SGHVS and CDR2 is FQNEAQ. The V end lost 5 bases, the J end lost 0 bases, and 8 bases lay between the germline ends. The CDR3 DNA reads TGTGCCAGCAGCGCCGTTAGCTCCTACGAGCAGTACTTC. It translates to CASSAVSSYEQYF.

The genes are TRBV7-9 and TRBJ1-4; the match to TRBD1 covers 8 bases. The germline V gene has CDR1 SEHNR and CDR2 FQNEAQ (reference sequence). The CDR3 length is 14 residues. The junction had 3 bases not matched to a gene; V was cut back by 1 base and J by 8 bases. The CDR3 reads CASSLGTGYEKLFF. The CDR3 region has the DNA TGTGCCAGCAGCTTAGGGACAGGGTACGAAAAACTGTTTTTT.

This clone has only a few counts. The gene calls are TRBV4-1 and TRBJ1-5; possibly TRBD1 for D (5 bases). Germline assignment: CDR1 MGHRA and CDR2 YSYEKL. Trimming stripped 0 bases from V and 0 bases from J, with 18 bases between. This CDR3 has 19 residues. CDR3 nucleotides: TGCGCCAGCAGCCAAGATCCAAGGGGTACCCTTGCTAGCAATCAGCCCCAGCATTTT. Amino acid sequence: CASSQDPRGTLASNQPQHF.

This clone was seen only a few times. The chain has TRBV5-1 and TRBJ2-7, with D unresolved. Germline CDR1 is SGHRS and CDR2 is YFSETQ. Trimming removed 3 bases at V and 6 bases at J, with 22 bases between. CDR3 length: 16 amino acids. The CDR3 region is CASSSPLTLPSGEQYF. The CDR3 DNA follows: TGCGCCAGCAGCTCACCACTAACCCTACCCTCGGGCGAGCAGTACTTC.

This rearrangement joins TRBV6-2 or TRBV6-3 to TRBJ1-1; D possibly corresponds to TRBD1 (5 bases). Per germline, CDR1 MNHEY and CDR2 SVGEGT. The CDR3 contains 12 residues. Between the trimmed V and J ends, which lost 2 bases and 5 bases, there was a span of 6 bases. The CDR3 DNA sequence: TGTGCCAGCAGTTACGGGGGGACTGAAGCTTTCTTT. Translation gives CASSYGGTEAFF.

The chain combines TRBV18 with TRBJ1-2; D ambiguous. Deletions cut 5 bases from V and 7 bases from J, with 17 bases between. The germline V gene encodes CDR1 KGHSH and CDR2 LQKENI. The CDR3 extends over 14 amino acids. The CDR3 reads CASSNPGRWGGYTF. CDR3 coding DNA: TGTGCCAGCTCAAATCCGGGAAGGTGGGGTGGCTACACCTTC.

The gene calls are TRBV18 and TRBJ2-5; possibly TRBD2 for D (5 bases). Germline CDR1 KGHSH, CDR2 LQKENI. The ends were cut back, 3 bases at V and 5 bases at J, with 13 bases in the middle. The CDR3 has 14 amino acids. The CDR3 protein is CASSPSGYAETQYF. The DNA for the CDR3 is TGTGCCAGCTCACCCTCGGGGTATGCGGAGACCCAGTACTTC.

The chain employs TRBV11-2 and TRBJ1-1, with 8 bases lining up with TRBD1. The junction had 7 bases not matched to a gene; V was cut back by 0 bases and J by 1 base. Germline CDR1 SGHAT, CDR2 FQNNGV. This CDR3 is built from 17 residues. The CDR3 protein is CASSLETGVQRNTEAFF. The CDR3 region has the DNA TGTGCCAGCAGCTTAGAGACAGGGGTTCAGCGGAACACTGAAGCTTTCTTT.

The chain carries TRBV7-2 and TRBJ2-2, with 12 bases identical to TRBD2. The V and J ends lost 5 bases and 8 bases, in that order; junction bases with no gene match: 6. From germline, CDR1 is SGHTA and CDR2 FQGNSA. The CDR3 totals 15 residues. The CDR3 coding sequence is TGTGCCAGCAGCCTGACTAGCGGGGGACTGGGGGAGCTGTTTTTT. Translated, it gives CASSLTSGGLGELFF.